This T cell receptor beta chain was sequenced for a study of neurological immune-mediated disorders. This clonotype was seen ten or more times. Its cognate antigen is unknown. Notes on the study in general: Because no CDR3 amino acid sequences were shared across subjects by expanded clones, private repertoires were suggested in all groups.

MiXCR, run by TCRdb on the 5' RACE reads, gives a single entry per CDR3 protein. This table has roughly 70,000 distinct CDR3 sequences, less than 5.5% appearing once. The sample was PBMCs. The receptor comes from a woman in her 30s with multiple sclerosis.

The CDR3 loop reads CASRGQGSVEKLFF. The CDR3 bases are TGTGCCAGCAGGGGTCAGGGGTCAGTGGAAAAACTGTTTTTT. The chain combines TRBV6-5 with TRBJ1-4, with D tentatively TRBD1 (6 bases). Trimming removed 6 bases at V and 8 bases at J, with 16 bases between. CDR1 MNHEY and CDR2 SVGAGI come from the germline V gene. The CDR3 covers 14 residues.